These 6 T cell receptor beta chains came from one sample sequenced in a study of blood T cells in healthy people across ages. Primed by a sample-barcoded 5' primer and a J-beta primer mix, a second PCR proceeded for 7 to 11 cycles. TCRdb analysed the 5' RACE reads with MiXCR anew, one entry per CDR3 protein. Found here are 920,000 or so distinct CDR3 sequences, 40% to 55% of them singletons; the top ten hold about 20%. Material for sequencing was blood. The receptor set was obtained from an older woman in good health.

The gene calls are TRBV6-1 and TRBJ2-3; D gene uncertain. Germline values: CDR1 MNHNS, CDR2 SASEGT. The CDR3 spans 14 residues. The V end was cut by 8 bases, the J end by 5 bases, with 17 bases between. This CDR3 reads CASHRSQVGDTQYF. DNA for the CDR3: TGTGCCAGCCACCGGTCCCAGGTGGGAGATACGCAGTATTTT.

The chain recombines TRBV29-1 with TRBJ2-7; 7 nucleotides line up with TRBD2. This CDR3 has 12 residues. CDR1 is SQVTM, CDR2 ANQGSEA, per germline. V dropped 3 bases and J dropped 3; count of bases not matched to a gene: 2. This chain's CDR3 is CSVEGGFYEQYF. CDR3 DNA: TGCAGCGTTGAGGGGGGGTTCTACGAGCAGTACTTC.

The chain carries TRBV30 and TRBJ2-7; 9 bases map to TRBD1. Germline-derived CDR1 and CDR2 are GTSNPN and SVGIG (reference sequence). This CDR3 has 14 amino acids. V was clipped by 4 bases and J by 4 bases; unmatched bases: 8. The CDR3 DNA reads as TGTGCCTGGAACTGGGGACAGGGAGGGTACGAGCAGTACTTC. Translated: CAWNWGQGGYEQYF.

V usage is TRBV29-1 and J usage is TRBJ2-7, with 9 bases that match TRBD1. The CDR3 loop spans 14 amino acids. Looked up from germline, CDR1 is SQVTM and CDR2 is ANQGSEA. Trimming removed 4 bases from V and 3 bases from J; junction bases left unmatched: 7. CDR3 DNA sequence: TGCAGCGTTGTAGGACAGGGGAGGATCTACGAGCAGTACTTC. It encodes CSVVGQGRIYEQYF.

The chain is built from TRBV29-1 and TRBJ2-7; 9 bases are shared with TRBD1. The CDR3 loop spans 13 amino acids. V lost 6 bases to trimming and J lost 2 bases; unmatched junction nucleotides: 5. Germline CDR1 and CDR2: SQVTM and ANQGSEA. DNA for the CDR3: TGCAGCGTGGGGACAGGGCGGACCTACGAGCAGTACTTC. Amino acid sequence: CSVGTGRTYEQYF.

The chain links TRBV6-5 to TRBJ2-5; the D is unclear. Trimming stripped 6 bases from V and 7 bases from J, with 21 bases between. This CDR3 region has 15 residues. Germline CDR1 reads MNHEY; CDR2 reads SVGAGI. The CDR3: CASRRDNSNAGTQYF. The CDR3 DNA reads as TGTGCCAGCAGGCGAGATAACAGTAATGCAGGGACCCAGTACTTC.